These 14 T cell receptor beta chains were all obtained from the same sample, sequenced in a study of shared clonotypes between healthy human individuals. Measured with immunoSEQ multiplex PCR; TCRdb has only the in-frame clones, and not every one. The sample lists about 1 million clones, approximately 68% occurring once. The source material was memory CD4+ T cells sorted from blood. Subset denoted: CD45RA-negative fraction. These receptors came from a man younger than 35 in good health.

The genes are TRBV7-6 and TRBJ2-5; TRBD2 agrees at 11 bases. Germline V lookup: CDR1 SGHVS, CDR2 FNYEAQ. V gave up 5 bases and J gave up 4 bases; unmatched junction bases: 6. There are 15 residues in the CDR3. The chain's CDR3 is CASSIVAGGGETQYF. CDR3 nucleotide sequence: TGTGCCAGCAGCATAGTAGCGGGAGGGGGAGAGACCCAGTACTTC.

The chain uses TRBV10-3 and TRBJ1-1; 8 bases match TRBD1. V shed 7 bases and J 1 base; nucleotides not matched to a gene: 11. The V gene's germline CDR1 is ENHRY and CDR2 SYGVKD. The CDR3 spans 16 residues. The CDR3 nucleotides are TGTGCCATCACCAAGACAGGGGATATTGGGAACACTGAAGCTTTCTTT. Translating it yields CAITKTGDIGNTEAFF.

Note on this clone: Other DNA sequences of this sample code for an identical CDR3. The gene calls are TRBV30 and TRBJ2-5; perhaps TRBD2 as D (5 bases). CDR1 and CDR2 from the germline V gene are GTSNPN and SVGIG (reference sequence). Trimming shortened V by 4 bases and J by 4 bases, and 10 bases separated the two germline ends. CDR3 length: 12 residues. As DNA, the CDR3 is TGTGCCTGGACCCGAGGAGGAGAGACCCAGTACTTC. As protein: CAWTRGGETQYF.

This clone was detected a few times. The chain couples TRBV5-4 to TRBJ1-6; 9 bases are a match to TRBD1. The CDR3 covers 15 residues. Germline V gives CDR1 SGHNT, CDR2 YYREEE (reference sequence). The ends lost 2 bases at V and 8 bases at J; junction bases unmatched: 5. This chain's CDR3 is CASSFRDRVYSPLHF. The CDR3 nucleotides read TGTGCCAGCAGCTTCCGGGACAGGGTATATTCACCCCTCCACTTT. Using reference TRBV5-4 and TRBJ1-6 for the parts outside the CDR3, the full variable domain is ETGVTQSPTHLIKTRGQQVTLRCSSQSGHNTVSWYQQALGQGPQFIFQYYREEENGRGNFPPRFSGLQFPNYSSELNVNALELDDSALYLCASSFRDRVYSPLHFGNGTRLTVT.

The V call is TRBV7-2, the J call TRBJ2-7, with D maybe TRBD1 (7 bases). Germline V gene sequence: CDR1 SGHTA, CDR2 FQGNSA. The V end was cut by 5 bases, the J end by 4 bases, with 21 bases between. CDR3 length: 16 residues. CDR3 loop: CASSQGGGGIIYEQYF. The CDR3 DNA reads TGTGCCAGCAGCCAGGGGGGCGGCGGGATTATTTACGAGCAGTACTTC. The full variable domain, its missing parts supplied by reference TRBV7-2 and TRBJ2-7, is GAGVSQSPSNKVTEKGKDVELRCDPISGHTALYWYRQSLGQGLEFLIYFQGNSAPDKSGLPSDRFSAERTGGSVSTLTIQRTQQEDSAVYLCASSQGGGGIIYEQYFGPGTRLTVT.

The chain couples TRBV20-1 to TRBJ1-1; D remains unclear. This CDR3 has 11 residues. Germline assignment: CDR1 DFQATT and CDR2 SNEGSKA (reference sequence). The CDR3 is CRGGSGTEAFF. The CDR3 coding sequence is TGCAGGGGAGGGTCTGGAACTGAAGCTTTCTTT.

Here the CDR3 reads CASATGTGDIATNEKLFF. DNA for the CDR3: TGTGCCAGCGCCACCGGGACAGGGGACATTGCAACTAATGAAAAACTGTTTTTT. This chain uses TRBV2 with TRBJ1-4, with TRBD1 matching over 10 bases. Trimming at V came to 8 bases and at J to 0 bases, leaving 12 bases not matched to a gene. The germline V gene has CDR1 SNHLY and CDR2 FYNNEI. The CDR3 covers 18 residues.

This chain connects TRBV19 to TRBJ1-5, with 11 bases fitting TRBD1. The CDR3 runs to 13 residues. The V gene's germline CDR1 is LNHDA and CDR2 SQIVND (reference sequence). V was clipped by 8 bases and J by 5 bases; unmatched bases: 2. Here the CDR3 DNA reads TGTGCCAGTGGACAGGGGGCTGATCAGCCCCAGCATTTT. Protein sequence: CASGQGADQPQHF.

As to this clone: The sample holds other DNA sequences that translate to the same CDR3. This chain's CDR3 is CASSRDGNTEAFF. The CDR3 coding sequence is TGTGCCAGCAGCCGGGACGGGAACACTGAAGCTTTCTTT. The genes are TRBV7-9 and TRBJ1-1; weak D call: TRBD1 (5 bases). V was cut by 5 bases and J by 1 base, with 8 bases left in between. The CDR3 consists of 13 residues. Germline values: CDR1 SEHNR, CDR2 FQNEAQ (reference sequence). The complete variable domain, with remaining parts taken from reference TRBV7-9 and TRBJ1-1, reads DTGVSQNPRHKITKRGQNVTFRCDPISEHNRLYWYRQTLGQGPEFLTYFQNEAQLEKSRLLSDRFSAERPKGSFSTLEIQRTEQGDSAMYLCASSRDGNTEAFFGQGTRLTVV.

The chain joins TRBV18 to TRBJ2-2, with TRBD2 matching over 7 bases. The ends lost 0 bases at V and 5 bases at J; junction bases unmatched: 3. This CDR3 is 15 amino acids long. Germline lookup yields CDR1 KGHSH and CDR2 LQKENI. This chain's CDR3 is CASSPPIAGTGELFF. The CDR3 DNA sequence: TGTGCCAGCTCACCACCCATAGCGGGTACCGGGGAGCTGTTTTTT.

The genes are TRBV28 and TRBJ2-2, with D perhaps matching TRBD1 (8 bases). The germline V gene has CDR1 MDHEN and CDR2 SYDVKM. V was trimmed by 6 bases and J by 5 bases, leaving 16 bases between them. The CDR3 runs to 15 residues. The CDR3 DNA reads as TGTGCCAGCAGGGGGGGGACAGGATTAACCGGGGAGCTGTTTTTT. This translates into CASRGGTGLTGELFF.

V gene TRBV30 combines with J gene TRBJ2-3, with D tentatively TRBD2 (6 bases). Between the trimmed V and J ends, which lost 2 bases and 4 bases, there was a span of 10 bases. Germline assignment: CDR1 GTSNPN and CDR2 SVGIG (reference sequence). The CDR3 runs 13 residues. The DNA of the CDR3 is TGTGCCTGGAGTCTCGGGACTCCAGATACGCAGTATTTT. This sequence encodes CAWSLGTPDTQYF.

The chain joins TRBV5-5 to TRBJ2-5; TRBD1 matches 9 bases. J was trimmed by 5 bases and V by 2 bases; bases with no gene match: 16. Germline CDR1 and CDR2: SGHKS and YYEKEE (reference sequence). This CDR3 is built from 18 residues. CDR3 bases: TGTGCCAGCAGCTTCTCCACCGGGACAGGGAGGTTGGGGGAGACCCAGTACTTC. Amino acids: CASSFSTGTGRLGETQYF.

V and J are TRBV5-4 and TRBJ2-2, with a possible D match to TRBD1 (6 bases). In germline, CDR1 is SGHNT, CDR2 YYREEE (reference sequence). The CDR3 extends over 15 amino acids. With 4 bases removed from V and 2 bases from J, the gap between germline ends came to 12 bases. The CDR3 loop is CASSPGTKNTGELFF. The CDR3 DNA reads TGTGCCAGCAGCCCCGGGACAAAAAACACCGGGGAGCTGTTTTTT.